Shown below are 25 T cell receptor beta chains from a single sample sequenced in a study of patients and donors after allogeneic stem cell transplantation. TCRdb called the RT-PCR reads again in MiXCR, with one record for every CDR3 protein. The data show around 240,000 distinct CDR3 sequences, with less than 15% seen just once and 9.5% to 13% held by the top ten. The sample comprised blood, either unsorted or a sorted T cell fraction (not recorded which). These receptors all come from a human donor who was either an allogeneic HSCT recipient or a stem cell or donor lymphocyte infusion donor (not recorded which). It is not recorded whose cells these are; they may come from a transplant donor.

The V gene is TRBV18, the J gene TRBJ2-1; 8 bases agree with TRBD2. CDR1 is KGHSH and CDR2 is LQKENI in the germline V gene. The CDR3 has 17 amino acids. V gave up 3 bases and J gave up 4 bases; unmatched junction bases: 11. The CDR3 reads CASSPSRAGGRYNEQFF. CDR3 DNA sequence: TGTGCCAGCTCACCTTCCCGCGCGGGGGGTCGATACAATGAGCAGTTCTTC.

This clonotype was seen a handful of times. The V call is TRBV19, the J call TRBJ2-2; the D is unclear. Trimming shortened V by 3 bases and J by 5 bases, and 16 bases separated the two germline ends. The CDR3 loop spans 16 amino acids. Germline V lookup: CDR1 LNHDA, CDR2 SQIVND (reference sequence). CDR3 region: CASSIMANLGTGELFF. The CDR3 DNA is TGTGCCAGTAGTATTATGGCTAACCTGGGGACCGGGGAGCTGTTTTTT.

Here the CDR3 DNA reads TGCAGTGCTAGCTTCGACCGGGAAAATGGAGAGACCCAGTACTTC. Its protein is CSASFDRENGETQYF. The V and J genes are TRBV20-1 and TRBJ2-5, with D perhaps matching TRBD2 (5 bases). The V gene lost 3 bases and the J gene lost 4 bases, with 18 bases spanning the gap. This CDR3 region has 15 residues. The germline V gene encodes CDR1 DFQATT and CDR2 SNEGSKA (reference sequence).

This rearrangement joins TRBV28 to TRBJ2-7; unclear D gene. CDR3 length: 11 amino acids. Per germline, CDR1 MDHEN and CDR2 SYDVKM. The V end was cut by 6 bases, the J end by 2 bases, with 5 bases between. The chain's CDR3 is CASRATYEQYF. CDR3 nucleotide sequence: TGTGCCAGCAGGGCGACCTACGAGCAGTACTTC.

This clonotype was detected many times. V gene TRBV29-1 combines with J gene TRBJ2-3; tentative D call: TRBD2 (5 bases). CDR1 and CDR2 from the germline V gene are SQVTM and ANQGSEA. There are 15 residues in the CDR3. V dropped 3 bases and J dropped 2 bases, with 15 bases sitting between them. Written as DNA, the CDR3 is TGCAGCGTTGATCCTAGCCCGTACCCCACAGATACGCAGTATTTT. It is translated as CSVDPSPYPTDTQYF.

This clonotype was seen a few times. The rearrangement joins TRBV4-2 to TRBJ2-7; TRBD1 matches at 8 bases. V trimming: 3 bases; J trimming: 2 bases; junction bases outside the gene matches: 9. Germline V gene lookup returns CDR1 LGHNA and CDR2 YNFKEQ. The CDR3 totals 16 residues. DNA for the CDR3: TGTGCCAGCAGCCATATAAACAGGGGGACAGCCTACGAGCAGTACTTC. It yields the protein CASSHINRGTAYEQYF.

A few counts support this clonotype. This chain uses TRBV7-2 with TRBJ1-4, with D possibly matching TRBD1 (5 bases). The CDR3 runs to 15 residues. Between the trimmed V and J ends, which lost 2 bases and 8 bases, there was a span of 15 bases. Germline CDR1 and CDR2: SGHTA and FQGNSA. The CDR3 here is CASSLWDAGREKLFF. CDR3 sequence (DNA): TGTGCCAGCAGCTTATGGGACGCCGGGAGGGAAAAACTGTTTTTT.

This clonotype was recorded many times. CDR3 loop: CASSAGTGAAYEQYF. The CDR3 DNA follows: TGTGCCAGCAGTGCAGGGACAGGAGCCGCCTACGAGCAGTACTTC. The chain recombines TRBV6-1 with TRBJ2-7, with 8 positions matching TRBD1. V was pared by 4 bases and J by 2 bases, with 7 bases of the junction left unmatched. CDR1 and CDR2 from the germline V gene are MNHNS and SASEGT. The CDR3 has 15 amino acids.

In this sample, this clonotype turned up many times. The rearrangement joins TRBV5-1 to TRBJ1-1; no clear D. The V gene's germline CDR1 is SGHRS and CDR2 YFSETQ. V shed 1 base and J shed 1 base, with 8 bases lying between them. CDR3 size: 14 residues. The CDR3 DNA reads as TGCGCCAGCAGCTTGCAGGCGGCGAACACTGAAGCTTTCTTT. Encoded protein: CASSLQAANTEAFF.

A word on this clonotype: This may come from a read error, since a much larger clone is one base off. This sequence joins TRBV9 and TRBJ2-7; either TRBD1 or TRBD2 may supply D (5 bases each). The CDR3 contains 16 residues. Germline CDR1 and CDR2: SGDLS and YYNGEE. V lost 3 bases to trimming and J lost 5 bases, with 21 bases between them. CDR3 nucleotide sequence: TGTGCCAGCAGCGACCGAGGGACGCAGGGTGGTCACGAGCAGTACTTC. This gives the protein CASSDRGTQGGHEQYF.

This clonotype was counted ten times or more. The chain is built from TRBV11-1 and TRBJ1-6; D is unclear. Germline CDR1 is SGHAT and CDR2 is FQDESV (reference sequence). The CDR3 sequence is 14 residues long. Deletions cut 1 base from V and 1 base from J, with 2 bases between. The CDR3 bases are TGTGCCAGCAGCTTAGGGTCCTATAATTCACCCCTCCACTTT. Translated, it gives CASSLGSYNSPLHF.

This clonotype came up a few times. The chain recombines TRBV24-1 with TRBJ1-2, with D hard to call. V was clipped by 3 bases and J by 4 bases, with 2 bases between them. CDR1 is KGHDR and CDR2 is SFDVKD in the germline V gene. The CDR3 is 11 residues long. CDR3 amino acids: CATSDGYGYTF. For the CDR3, the DNA is TGTGCCACCAGTGATGGCTATGGCTACACCTTC.

V is TRBV27 and J is TRBJ2-2; 11 bases fit TRBD1. This CDR3 is built from 17 residues. Germline CDR1 reads MNHEY; CDR2 reads SMNVEV (reference sequence). J gave up 8 bases and V 1 base, and 9 bases lay outside the gene matches. The CDR3 sequence is CASSLFSGQGAKGELFF. DNA for the CDR3: TGTGCCAGCAGTTTATTTTCTGGACAGGGGGCTAAGGGGGAGCTGTTTTTT.

This clonotype is a singleton in its sample. V gene TRBV7-6 combines with J gene TRBJ1-2, with a weak D call TRBD1 (6 bases). The CDR3 runs 15 residues. Germline lookup yields CDR1 SGHVS and CDR2 FNYEAQ. Trimming removed 1 base from V and 4 bases from J, with 13 bases in between. CDR3 nucleotide sequence: TGTGCCAGCAGCTTAGGTGGGGGGCCAATCTATGGCTACACCTTC. It yields the protein CASSLGGGPIYGYTF.

This clonotype was observed a handful of times. The rearrangement links TRBV5-1 to TRBJ2-2; TRBD2 agrees at 8 bases. This CDR3 has 15 amino acids. J was trimmed by 4 bases and V by 5 bases; bases with no gene match: 7. Germline CDR1 is SGHRS and CDR2 is YFSETQ. The CDR3 nucleotides read TGCGCCAGCAGGCTCGGCGGGGGGCCCACCGGGGAGCTGTTTTTT. Encoded protein: CASRLGGGPTGELFF.

This clonotype was seen only a few times. The V and J genes are TRBV20-1 and TRBJ2-5; maybe TRBD2 (5 bases). Germline V gene data show CDR1 as DFQATT and CDR2 as SNEGSKA (reference sequence). The CDR3 spans 15 residues. Trimming cost V 4 bases and J 2 bases, with 17 bases left between them. The CDR3 DNA follows: TGCAGTGCTAATAAGGACTCATTTACTCAAGAGACCCAGTACTTC. Translated: CSANKDSFTQETQYF.

The chain links TRBV30 to TRBJ2-5, with D possibly being TRBD1 (5 bases). Per the germline V gene, CDR1 is GTSNPN and CDR2 is SVGIG (reference sequence). The CDR3 spans 17 residues. Between the trimmed V and J ends, which lost 2 bases and 1 base, there was a span of 20 bases. CDR3 in amino acids: CAWSKTESEWVQETQYF. The CDR3 coding sequence is TGTGCCTGGAGTAAGACAGAAAGCGAGTGGGTCCAAGAGACCCAGTACTTC.

This clonotype was observed a handful of times. The rearrangement joins TRBV5-1 to TRBJ2-3, with 10 bases that match TRBD2. CDR3 length: 15 residues. The ends lost 0 bases at V and 6 bases at J; junction bases unmatched: 4. From germline, CDR1 is SGHRS and CDR2 YFSETQ. CDR3 in amino acids: CASSLASGRTDTQYF. The DNA for the CDR3 is TGCGCCAGCAGCTTGGCTAGCGGGAGAACGGATACGCAGTATTTT.

This clonotype was found many times. CDR3 loop: CASSLVLGGPGPDTQYF. The CDR3 DNA follows: TGCGCCAGCAGCTTGGTATTAGGGGGCCCTGGGCCAGATACGCAGTATTTT. This chain uses TRBV5-1 with TRBJ2-3, with 7 bases that match TRBD1. Germline V lookup: CDR1 SGHRS, CDR2 YFSETQ. V shed 0 bases, J shed 4 bases, and the junction held 11 bases outside the gene matches. This CDR3 region has 17 residues.

In this sample, this clonotype turned up many times. V is TRBV28 and J is TRBJ2-7, with D uncertain. From germline, CDR1 is MDHEN and CDR2 SYDVKM. The length of the CDR3 is 14 residues. V was clipped by 5 bases and J by 2 bases, with 13 bases between them. The CDR3 DNA follows: TGTGCCAGCAGTACCCAGCGTCGAACCTACGAGCAGTACTTC. Protein: CASSTQRRTYEQYF. The full variable domain, its missing parts supplied by reference TRBV28 and TRBJ2-7, is DVKVTQSSRYLVKRTGEKVFLECVQDMDHENMFWYRQDPGLGLRLIYFSYDVKMKEKGDIPEGYSVSREKKERFSLILESASTNQTSMYLCASSTQRRTYEQYFGPGTRLTVT.

The chain uses TRBV3-1 and TRBJ2-3; D remains ambiguous. Germline V gives CDR1 LGHDT, CDR2 YNNKEL (reference sequence). This CDR3 contains 14 residues. The V end was cut by 0 bases, the J end by 2 bases, with 6 bases between. The CDR3 here is CASSQDQHTDTQYF. CDR3 nucleotides: TGTGCCAGCAGCCAAGATCAGCACACAGATACGCAGTATTTT.

In this sample, this clonotype turned up a few times. V usage is TRBV7-8 and J usage is TRBJ1-6; maybe TRBD1 (6 bases). This CDR3 is 17 amino acids long. V dropped 2 bases and J dropped 3 bases, with 14 bases sitting between them. The germline gives CDR1 SGHVS, CDR2 FQNEAQ. CDR3 residues: CASSLLGKDSYNSPLHF. In DNA form, the CDR3 reads TGTGCCAGCAGCTTATTGGGGAAGGACAGCTATAATTCACCCCTCCACTTT.

Ten or more counts support this clonotype. The genes are TRBV20-1 and TRBJ2-5; D remains unclear. CDR1 DFQATT and CDR2 SNEGSKA come from the germline V gene (reference sequence). Trimming removed 0 bases at V and 4 bases at J, with 9 bases between. The CDR3 consists of 13 residues. The CDR3 nucleotides are TGCAGTGCTAGAGATATGATGGGAGAGACCCAGTACTTC. Protein: CSARDMMGETQYF.

In this sample, this clonotype turned up many times. One junction end does not reproduce the germline sequence, and a read error may be involved. V and J are TRBV7-2 and TRBJ1-5; D is perhaps TRBD1 (6 bases). Per germline, CDR1 SGHTA and CDR2 FQGNSA. The CDR3 has 14 residues. The CDR3: CASSLDSSNQPQHF. In DNA, the CDR3 is TGCGCCAGCAGCTTGGACAGCTCCAATCAGCCCCAGCATTTT.

V and J are TRBV6-1 and TRBJ1-1; D may be TRBD1 (5 bases). The V gene's germline CDR1 is MNHNS and CDR2 SASEGT. Trimming took 7 bases from V and 5 from J, leaving 17 bases between them. The CDR3 length is 14 residues. CDR3: CASTRLRAGTEAFF. The CDR3 bases are TGTGCCAGCACCCGTCTCAGGGCCGGGACTGAAGCTTTCTTT.